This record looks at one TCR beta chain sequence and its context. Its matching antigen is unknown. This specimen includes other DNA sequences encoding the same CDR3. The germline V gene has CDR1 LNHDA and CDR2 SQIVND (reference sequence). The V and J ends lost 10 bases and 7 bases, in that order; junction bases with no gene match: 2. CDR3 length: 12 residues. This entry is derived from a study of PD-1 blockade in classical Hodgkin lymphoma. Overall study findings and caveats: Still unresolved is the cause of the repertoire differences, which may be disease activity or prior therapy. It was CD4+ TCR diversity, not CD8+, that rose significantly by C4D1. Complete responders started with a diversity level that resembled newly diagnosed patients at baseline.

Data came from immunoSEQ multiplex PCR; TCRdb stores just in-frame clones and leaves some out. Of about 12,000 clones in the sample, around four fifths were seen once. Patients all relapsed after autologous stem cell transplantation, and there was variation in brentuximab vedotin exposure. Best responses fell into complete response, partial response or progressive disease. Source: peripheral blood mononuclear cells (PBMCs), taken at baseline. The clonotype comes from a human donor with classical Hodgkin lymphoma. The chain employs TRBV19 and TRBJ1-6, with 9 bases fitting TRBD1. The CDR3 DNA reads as TGTGCCACCGGGACAGGGAATTCACCCCTCCACTTT. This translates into CATGTGNSPLHF.